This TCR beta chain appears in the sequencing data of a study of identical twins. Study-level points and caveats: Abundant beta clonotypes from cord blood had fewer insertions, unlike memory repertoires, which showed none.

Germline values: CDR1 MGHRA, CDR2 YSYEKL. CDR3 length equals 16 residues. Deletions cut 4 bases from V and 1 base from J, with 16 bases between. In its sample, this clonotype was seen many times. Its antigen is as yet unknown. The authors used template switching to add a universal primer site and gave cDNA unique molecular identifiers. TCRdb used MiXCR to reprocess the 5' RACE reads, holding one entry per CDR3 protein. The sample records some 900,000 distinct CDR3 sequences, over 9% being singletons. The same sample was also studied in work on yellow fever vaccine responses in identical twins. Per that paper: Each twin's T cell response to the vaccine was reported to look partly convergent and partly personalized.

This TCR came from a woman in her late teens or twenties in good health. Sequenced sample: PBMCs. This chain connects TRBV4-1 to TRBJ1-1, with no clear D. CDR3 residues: CASSPAVGSRNTEAFF. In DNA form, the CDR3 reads TGCGCCAGCAGCCCTGCAGTCGGGTCAAGGAACACTGAAGCTTTCTTT.